This TCR beta chain is drawn from a study of blood T cell repertoires in COVID-19. Across the study: Acute-phase and convalescent COVID-19 samples originated in the United States, Italy and Spain. T cells, B-cell-depleted T cells, or PBMCs supplied cDNA or gDNA.

Per the original data handling: Using reference gene primer amplification, nucleated cell counts were estimated. Repertoires were generated with immunoSEQ multiplex PCR, while TCRdb's copy carries only in-frame clones and drops some. V and J calls and clone size are as listed in that table; D and trimming were resolved from the DNA. The sample lists a few hundred thousand clones; roughly 84% were seen once. This CDR3 spans 15 amino acids. CDR1 is SGHTA, CDR2 FQGNSA, per germline. Losses at the gene ends were 6 bases for V and 7 bases for J; bases not matched to a gene: 8. The clonotype comes from a human donor in a cohort sampled during active COVID-19. Sequenced: peripheral blood. V and J are TRBV7-2 and TRBJ1-4, with 10 bases aligning to TRBD1. CDR3 region: CASRPRQGAGEKLFF. For the CDR3, the DNA is TGTGCCAGCAGACCAAGACAGGGGGCGGGTGAAAAACTGTTTTTT.